This T cell receptor (beta chain) was recorded in a study of cytomegalovirus exposure and HLA in healthy donors. Germline V lookup: CDR1 MDHEN, CDR2 SYDVKM. The length of the CDR3 is 14 residues. J lost 8 bases, V lost 3 bases, and 4 bases had no gene match. The PCR ran on 60 Vbeta and 13 Jbeta primers. Data came from immunoSEQ multiplex PCR; TCRdb stores just in-frame clones and leaves some out. The repertoire has around 76,000 clones, 55% to 80% of them found once; the top ten carry approximately 7.6%. The specimen was PBMCs. The chain couples TRBV28 to TRBJ2-1, with 10 bases aligning to TRBD2. This TCR was recovered from a man aged 35-49 years in good health and CMV-seropositive. The DNA for the CDR3 is TGTGCCAGCAGTTTCGCTAGCGGGAGCCATGAGCAGTTCTTC. This encodes CASSFASGSHEQFF.